A selection of T cell receptor beta chains follows, all from one sample in a study of blood T cell repertoires in COVID-19. The repertoire was sequenced with immunoSEQ multiplex PCR; TCRdb's copy has only in-frame clones and lacks some. The sample has roughly 220,000 clones, 80% to 90% seen once. The specimen was PBMCs or T cells enriched from blood (not recorded which). Source of these receptors: a woman aged 40 to 55 with acute COVID-19. Both conserved end residues are part of each CDR3. D genes are given only for firm matches. A clone size is listed for some rows: how often the clone was seen (once, few, many), or a class if it is expanded.

TGCGCCAGCAGAACTAGCGGGATCCACGAGCAGTACTTC	CASRTSGIHEQYF	.	TRBD2	TRBV10-2	TRBJ2-7
TGTGCCAGCAGCTTAACTAGCGGGAGTGTAAATGAGCAGTTCTTC	CASSLTSGSVNEQFF	.	TRBD2	TRBV7-3	TRBJ2-1
TGTGCCAGCAGTGGGACAGGAGTCTACGAGCAGTACTTC	CASSGTGVYEQYF	.	TRBD1	TRBV2	TRBJ2-7
TGTGCCAGTATGGGAGTGCGGAGTAAAGCTTTCTTT	CASMGVRSKAFF	.	.	TRBV19	TRBJ1-1
TGCAGCGGCCGGGACAGGGGTTACAATGAGCAGTTCTTC	CSGRDRGYNEQFF	once	TRBD1	TRBV29-1	TRBJ2-1
TGTGCCAGCAGCCGGACGGGGAACATTCAGTACTTC	CASSRTGNIQYF	.	.	TRBV13	TRBJ2-4
TGTGCCAGCATATCCGGGACAGCGAACACCGGGGAGCTGTTTTTT	CASISGTANTGELFF	.	TRBD1	TRBV19	TRBJ2-2
TGTGCCAGTAGTATTAGTATCCCAGATACGCAGTATTTT	CASSISIPDTQYF	.	.	TRBV19	TRBJ2-3
TGTGCCAGCAGCCGCGGGGGGGCTGAAGCTTTCTTT	CASSRGGAEAFF	.	.	TRBV7-9	TRBJ1-1
TGCGCCAGCAGCCAGGGACAGGGCCTTCGGACAGATACGCAGTATTTT	CASSQGQGLRTDTQYF	once	TRBD1	TRBV4-3	TRBJ2-3
TGTGCCAGTAGCCAAACCGGGGGAGACGACGAGCAGTACTTC	CASSQTGGDDEQYF	.	.	TRBV19	TRBJ2-7
TGCGCCAGCACCACCGGGAGTGCTACTAGCACAGATACGCAGTATTTT	CASTTGSATSTDTQYF	.	.	TRBV5-1	TRBJ2-3
TGTGCCAGCAGTTCGGCCGGGACAGGGGCGACAGATACGCAGTATTTT	CASSSAGTGATDTQYF	.	TRBD1	TRBV28	TRBJ2-3
TGCGCCAGCAGCTTGTGGGGGGGCGATGAGCAGTTCTTC	CASSLWGGDEQFF	.	.	TRBV5-1	TRBJ2-1
TGCGCCAGCAGCCCCCGGACTAGCGGGAGCTCAGATACGCAGTATTTT	CASSPRTSGSSDTQYF	.	TRBD2	TRBV5-1	TRBJ2-3
TGTGCCAGCAGTCCTAACAGGGGGCGATTAGCCGGGGAGCTGTTTTTT	CASSPNRGRLAGELFF	few	TRBD1	TRBV28	TRBJ2-2
TGTGCCAGCAGTTTATGGTATGGGACAGTGAACACTGAAGCTTTCTTT	CASSLWYGTVNTEAFF	few	TRBD1	TRBV27	TRBJ1-1
TGCAGCGTCCGGGACACCGAAGACTCACCCCTCCACTTT	CSVRDTEDSPLHF	.	.	TRBV29-1	TRBJ1-6